The clone carrying this T cell receptor (beta chain) showed up just a few times. Its antigen is currently unknown. The data originate from a study of T-cell memory formation after mild COVID-19. Study-level results: Among CD4+ contracting clones, most were CM and EM, and CD8+ ones EMRA.

The V end was cut by 7 bases, the J end by 4 bases, with 10 bases between. Germline CDR1 and CDR2: SQVTM and ANQGSEA. This CDR3 comprises 11 residues. In TCRdb, the 5' RACE reads were re-called with MiXCR into one record per CDR3 protein. Of 290,000 or so distinct CDR3 sequences in the sample, around 19% were seen once. The receptor comes from a man aged 18 to 30 who had mild COVID-19 (a few samples of this study predate the infection). Cell type and time point are not known. The V and J genes are TRBV29-1 and TRBJ1-1, with D unresolved. Sequences were obtained from PBMCs or a T cell subset sorted from them (not recorded which). The CDR3, as DNA: TGCAGCGATGGAGAGGGCACTGAAGCTTTCTTT. This gives the protein CSDGEGTEAFF. The full variable domain, with the rest looked up from reference TRBV29-1 and TRBJ1-1, is SAVISQKPSRDICQRGTSLTIQCQVDSQVTMMFWYRQQPGQSLTLIATANQGSEATYESGFVIDKFPISRPNLTFSTLTVSNMSPEDSSIYLCSDGEGTEAFFGQGTRLTVV.